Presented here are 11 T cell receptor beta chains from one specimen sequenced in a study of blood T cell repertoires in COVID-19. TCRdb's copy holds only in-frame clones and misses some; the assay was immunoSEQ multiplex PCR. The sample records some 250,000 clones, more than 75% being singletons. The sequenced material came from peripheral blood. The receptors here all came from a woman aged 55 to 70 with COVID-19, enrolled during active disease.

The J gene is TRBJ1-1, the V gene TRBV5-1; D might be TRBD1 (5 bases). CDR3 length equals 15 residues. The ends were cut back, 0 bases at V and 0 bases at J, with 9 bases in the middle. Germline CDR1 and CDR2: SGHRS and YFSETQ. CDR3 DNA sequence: TGCGCCAGCAGCTTGGTTCGGGGGGTGAACACTGAAGCTTTCTTT. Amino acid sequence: CASSLVRGVNTEAFF. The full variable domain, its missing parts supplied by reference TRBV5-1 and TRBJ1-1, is KAGVTQTPRYLIKTRGQQVTLSCSPISGHRSVSWYQQTPGQGLQFLFEYFSETQRNKGNFPGRFSGRQFSNSRSEMNVSTLELGDSALYLCASSLVRGVNTEAFFGQGTRLTVV.

The CDR3 DNA is TGCGCCAGCAGCCAAGAGAGACAGGTCCTGAACACTGAAGCTTTCTTT. Translating gives CASSQERQVLNTEAFF. V is TRBV4-1 and J is TRBJ1-1, with TRBD1 as a possible D gene (6 bases). Trimming shortened V by 0 bases and J by 0 bases, and 11 bases separated the two germline ends. Germline V gene data show CDR1 as MGHRA and CDR2 as YSYEKL. The CDR3 runs to 16 residues.

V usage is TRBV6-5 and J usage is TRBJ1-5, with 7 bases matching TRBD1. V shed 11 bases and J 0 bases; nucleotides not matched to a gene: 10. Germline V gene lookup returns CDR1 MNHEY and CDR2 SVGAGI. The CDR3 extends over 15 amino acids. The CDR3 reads CACKGAGGSNQPQHF. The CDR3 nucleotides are TGTGCCTGCAAGGGGGCAGGGGGTAGCAATCAGCCCCAGCATTTT.

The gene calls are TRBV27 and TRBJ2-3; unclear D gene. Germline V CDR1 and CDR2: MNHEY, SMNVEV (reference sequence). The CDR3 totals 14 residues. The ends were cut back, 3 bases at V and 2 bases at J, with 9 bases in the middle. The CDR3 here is CASSFRSSTDTQYF. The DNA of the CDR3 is TGTGCCAGCAGTTTCCGGTCCTCCACAGATACGCAGTATTTT.

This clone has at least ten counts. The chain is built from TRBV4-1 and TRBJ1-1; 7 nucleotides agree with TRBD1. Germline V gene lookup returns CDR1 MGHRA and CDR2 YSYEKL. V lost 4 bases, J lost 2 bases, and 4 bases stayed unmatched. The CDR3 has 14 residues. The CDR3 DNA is TGCGCCAGCAGCCGAGACAGGGTTAACACTGAAGCTTTCTTT. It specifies CASSRDRVNTEAFF.

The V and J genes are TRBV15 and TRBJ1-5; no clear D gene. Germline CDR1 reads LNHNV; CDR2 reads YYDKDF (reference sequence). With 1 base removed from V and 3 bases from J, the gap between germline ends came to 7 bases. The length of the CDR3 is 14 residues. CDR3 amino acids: CATSRGTANQPQHF. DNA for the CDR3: TGTGCCACCAGCAGAGGGACTGCCAATCAGCCCCAGCATTTT.

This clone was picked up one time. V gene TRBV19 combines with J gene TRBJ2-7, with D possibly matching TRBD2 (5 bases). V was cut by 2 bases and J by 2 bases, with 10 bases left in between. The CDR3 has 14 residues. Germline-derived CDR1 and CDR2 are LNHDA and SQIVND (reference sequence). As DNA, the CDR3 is TGTGCCAGTAGTATATATCGGGGTACCTACGAGCAGTACTTC. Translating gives CASSIYRGTYEQYF.

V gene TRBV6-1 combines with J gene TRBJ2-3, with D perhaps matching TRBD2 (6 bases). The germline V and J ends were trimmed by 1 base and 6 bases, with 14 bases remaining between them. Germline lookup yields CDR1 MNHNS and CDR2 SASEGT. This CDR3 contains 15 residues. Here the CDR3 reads CASSEGTIIGDTQYF. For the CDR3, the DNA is TGTGCCAGCAGTGAAGGGACTATAATCGGGGATACGCAGTATTTT.

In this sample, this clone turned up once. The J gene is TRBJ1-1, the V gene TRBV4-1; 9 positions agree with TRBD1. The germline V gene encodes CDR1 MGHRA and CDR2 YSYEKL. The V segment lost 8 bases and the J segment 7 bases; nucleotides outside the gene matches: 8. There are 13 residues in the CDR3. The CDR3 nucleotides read TGCGCCAGCCGCAGGGACAGGGACGGTGAAGCTTTCTTT. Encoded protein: CASRRDRDGEAFF.

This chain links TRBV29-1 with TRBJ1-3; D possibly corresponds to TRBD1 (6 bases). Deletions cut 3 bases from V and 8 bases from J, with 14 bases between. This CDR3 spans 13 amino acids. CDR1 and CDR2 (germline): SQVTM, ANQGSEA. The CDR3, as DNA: TGCAGCGTTGATTCTGGGGGCGCGGACACCATATATTTT. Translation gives CSVDSGGADTIYF.

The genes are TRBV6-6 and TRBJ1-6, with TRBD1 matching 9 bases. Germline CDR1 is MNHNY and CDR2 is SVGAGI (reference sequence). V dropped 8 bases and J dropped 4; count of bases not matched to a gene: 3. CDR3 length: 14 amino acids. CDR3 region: CASRDRAYNSPLHF. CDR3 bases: TGTGCCAGCCGGGACAGGGCTTATAATTCACCCCTCCACTTT.